This T cell receptor beta chain was obtained from a study of sequential checkpoint blockade in melanoma. Overall study: Both treatment sequences were followed by maintenance nivolumab. TCRβ was sequenced from DNA of some 89 pretreatment tumors. General study results and limits: Rising tumor T-cell fraction and clonality meant about 30 times likelier benefit.

Germline V gene sequence: CDR1 LNHDA, CDR2 SQIVND (reference sequence). The ends were cut back, 4 bases at V and 2 bases at J, with 14 bases in the middle. The CDR3 is 15 residues long. This clone has a single count. As yet, its antigen is unknown. Documented treatment: randomized to nivolumab then ipilimumab (arm A) or the reverse (arm B). The method was immunoSEQ multiplex PCR; TCRdb's version includes in-frame clones alone and lacks a portion of them. The sample includes roughly 8,400 clones, under 30% seen only once; the top ten take 11% to 15%. The material sequenced was tumor tissue (inferred from file names), taken from a patient given nivolumab and ipilimumab in sequence. The clonotype was recovered from a human donor with melanoma. This rearrangement joins TRBV19 to TRBJ2-5, with D tentatively TRBD1 (6 bases). CDR3 amino acids: CASSKSPGQQETQYF. CDR3 nucleotide sequence: TGTGCCAGTAGTAAGTCACCCGGACAGCAAGAGACCCAGTACTTC.